This T cell receptor (beta chain) was sequenced for a study of T-cell memory formation after mild COVID-19 (dated by TCRdb to the early 2020s). Regarding the complete study: TCR sequence clusters from the two donors were found to be largely donor specific. Longitudinal TCRalpha and TCRbeta repertoire sequencing tracked T-cell clones expanding and contracting after mild COVID-19 in two donors. Two young, previously healthy adult volunteers made up the cohort, one male and one female. What the authors observed across the whole study: Clones that contracted from day 15 to 85 showed balanced CD4/CD8 phenotypes, whereas a second wave of clones that expanded from day 15 to 37 leaned towards CD4+. Some responding clones were found in pre-infection memory, which suggests that pre-existing cross-reactive memory T cells took part in the SARS-CoV-2 response. Contracting CD4+ clones were found mainly in CM and EM memory subsets, while CD8+ clones were enriched in EMRA. Only two mild cases were covered by the study, and larger cohorts that include severe cases with pre-infection samples were considered necessary. SARS-CoV-2 specificity was not confirmed for the second-wave clones peaking on day 37.

This clonotype was seen a few times. Its cognate antigen has yet to be identified. Qualities for individual bases were not recorded, and no much larger clone is one base off. Ficoll-Paque density gradient centrifugation was used to isolate PBMCs. These reads were obtained on an Illumina NovaSeq 6000. TCRalpha and TCRbeta cDNA libraries were built by 5'RACE with constant-segment primers, adding sample barcodes and unique molecular identifiers. RNA was extracted from every sample with Trizol reagent. Libraries were amplified in two PCR steps, with a second sample barcode and Illumina TruSeq adapters added in the second step. The libraries were sequenced on an Illumina NovaSeq using 2 x 150 bp paired-end reads. Processing in the source paper ran as follows. With migec v1.2.7, reads were demultiplexed and then collapsed into UMI-guided consensus sequences. Using mixcr v2.1.11, UMI consensuses were aligned to TRA and TRB V and J templates and then assembled into clonotypes. Expanded or contracted clonotypes were those called significant by both edgeR and NoisET, with noise models trained on biological replicates. For edgeR calls, the thresholds were a false discovery rate-adjusted p below 0.01 and a log2 fold-change of 1. As an exploratory analysis of dynamics, max-normalized trajectories of the 1000 most abundant clonotypes were examined with PCA combined with hierarchical clustering. Separately sequenced CD4+ and CD8+ repertoires were used to assign a CD4 or CD8 phenotype to each responding clone. TCRdb reprocessed the public reads (quality trimming at Q25 with fastp, clone calling with MiXCR) and kept in-frame beta chains. Every distinct CDR3 protein forms one entry, paired with its most common genes and DNA. The V and J calls were determined by TCRdb, not by the authors. This sample is represented by approximately 270,000 distinct CDR3 sequences; under 20% of them were singletons. In total, the top ten clones hold 23% of the sample.

V loses 4 bases of germline sequence and J loses 3 bases, and the interval between the two ends is 10 bases. The CDR3 covers 14 residues, taking in both the cysteine and the phenylalanine. Of the read, only the CDR3 DNA is kept; its 42 bases are in frame from base 1. Taken from the germline V gene, the CDR1 and CDR2 loops are MGHRA and YSYEKL. The rearranged chain carries TRBV4-1 and TRBJ1-5; TRBD1 is a possible D gene, resting on 5 matching bases. Material: PBMCs or a T cell subset sorted from them (not recorded which). This sequence originates from a man aged 18 to 29 who had mild COVID-19 (a few samples of this study predate the infection). The sample titles of this study are shuffled in the database, so cell type and time point are left out; the donor was told from shared clones. The DNA sequence reads TGCGCCAGCAGCCGGGGCGGTCTCAATCAGCCCCAGCATTTT. Its protein product is CASSRGGLNQPQHF.